Listed below are T cell receptor beta chains from one sample, sequenced in a study of CD8 T cells in Susac syndrome. TCRdb ran MiXCR on the immunoSEQ multiplex PCR reads and lists one entry per CDR3 protein. This sample has about 200,000 distinct CDR3 sequences; just under 95% occur once, and the top ten carry 0.082%. The sample taken for sequencing was CD4+ T cells from PBMCs. The receptors shown here come from a human donor with multiple sclerosis. Each CDR3 is given with its conserved first and last residue. Each record gives: D gene, V gene, J gene, clone size, CDR3 protein, CDR3 DNA. D genes are given only for firm matches. The listing skips clone size in some rows; elsewhere it reads once, few, many or a size class.

d_gene: TRBD2; v_gene: TRBV7-2; j_gene: TRBJ2-5; abundance: .; CDR3aa: CASSGGRVWETQYF; CDR3nt: TGTGCCAGCAGCGGCGGGAGGGTCTGGGAGACCCAGTACTTC
d_gene: TRBD2; v_gene: TRBV30; j_gene: TRBJ2-5; abundance: .; CDR3aa: CAGEGWKTQYF; CDR3nt: TGTGCCGGGGAGGGCTGGAAGACCCAGTACTTC
d_gene: .; v_gene: TRBV15; j_gene: TRBJ1-5; abundance: once; CDR3aa: CATSRGTDPRPQHF; CDR3nt: TGTGCCACCAGCAGAGGGACAGATCCCCGGCCCCAGCATTTT
d_gene: .; v_gene: TRBV10-3; j_gene: TRBJ1-1; abundance: once; CDR3aa: CAISDSGLAEAFF; CDR3nt: TGTGCCATCAGTGATTCGGGGTTGGCTGAAGCTTTCTTT
d_gene: .; v_gene: TRBV5-4; j_gene: TRBJ1-6; abundance: .; CDR3aa: CASSLFNGGSLHF; CDR3nt: TGTGCCAGCAGCTTGTTTAACGGCGGGTCCCTCCACTTT
d_gene: TRBD2; v_gene: TRBV5-1; j_gene: TRBJ2-6; abundance: .; CDR3aa: CASSLSPSGGLSGANVLTF; CDR3nt: TGCGCCAGCAGCTTGAGTCCTAGCGGGGGCCTCTCTGGGGCCAACGTCCTGACTTTC
d_gene: .; v_gene: TRBV7-9; j_gene: TRBJ1-2; abundance: .; CDR3aa: CASSLVGQFYGYTF; CDR3nt: TGTGCCAGCAGCTTAGTCGGACAGTTCTATGGCTACACCTTC
d_gene: .; v_gene: TRBV19; j_gene: TRBJ1-2; abundance: few; CDR3aa: CASSPQGPYGYTF; CDR3nt: TGTGCCAGTAGTCCTCAGGGGCCTTATGGCTACACCTTC
d_gene: .; v_gene: TRBV9; j_gene: TRBJ2-5; abundance: .; CDR3aa: CASSFRGEETQYF; CDR3nt: TGTGCCAGCAGCTTCAGGGGGGAAGAGACCCAGTACTTC
d_gene: TRBD2; v_gene: TRBV5-6; j_gene: TRBJ2-3; abundance: .; CDR3aa: CASSFGLAGYLRTDTQYF; CDR3nt: TGTGCCAGCAGCTTTGGACTAGCGGGGTACCTTAGGACAGATACGCAGTATTTT
d_gene: .; v_gene: TRBV19; j_gene: TRBJ2-4; abundance: .; CDR3aa: CASSLRDRNIQYF; CDR3nt: TGTGCCAGTAGTCTCCGAGACAGAAACATTCAGTACTTC
d_gene: .; v_gene: TRBV12-3/TRBV12-4; j_gene: TRBJ1-4; abundance: .; CDR3aa: CASSSQMGDEKLFF; CDR3nt: TGTGCCAGCAGTTCTCAGATGGGTGATGAAAAACTGTTTTTT
d_gene: .; v_gene: TRBV20-1; j_gene: TRBJ1-2; abundance: .; CDR3aa: CSAAGGVDGYTF; CDR3nt: TGCAGTGCTGCCGGAGGGGTGGATGGCTACACCTTC
d_gene: TRBD1; v_gene: TRBV20-1; j_gene: TRBJ1-5; abundance: once; CDR3aa: CSARDRTGDQPQHF; CDR3nt: TGCAGTGCTAGAGACCGGACAGGGGATCAGCCCCAGCATTTT
d_gene: TRBD1; v_gene: TRBV2; j_gene: TRBJ1-2; abundance: .; CDR3aa: CASSEAATGAGYTF; CDR3nt: TGTGCCAGCAGTGAAGCGGCCACAGGGGCTGGCTACACCTTC
d_gene: .; v_gene: TRBV5-6; j_gene: TRBJ1-2; abundance: .; CDR3aa: CASSLRVSQGYTF; CDR3nt: TGTGCCAGCAGCTTGAGAGTCAGCCAAGGCTACACCTTC
d_gene: TRBD1; v_gene: TRBV7-3; j_gene: TRBJ1-5; abundance: few; CDR3aa: CASSLTGGDQPQHF; CDR3nt: TGTGCCAGCAGCTTGACAGGGGGAGATCAGCCCCAGCATTTT
d_gene: TRBD2; v_gene: TRBV9; j_gene: TRBJ2-3; abundance: once; CDR3aa: CASSPQRGGFTDTQYF; CDR3nt: TGTGCCAGCAGCCCACAGCGGGGGGGATTCACAGATACGCAGTATTTT
d_gene: .; v_gene: TRBV29-1; j_gene: TRBJ1-2; abundance: .; CDR3aa: CSVEEGVSNYGYTF; CDR3nt: TGCAGCGTTGAAGAGGGGGTCTCTAACTATGGCTACACCTTC
d_gene: .; v_gene: TRBV30; j_gene: TRBJ1-6; abundance: .; CDR3aa: CAWSEGKASPLHF; CDR3nt: TGTGCCTGGAGTGAAGGGAAGGCTTCACCCCTCCACTTT
d_gene: TRBD1; v_gene: TRBV29-1; j_gene: TRBJ2-7; abundance: .; CDR3aa: CSVQPKRGTGSYEQYF; CDR3nt: TGCAGCGTTCAACCCAAACGGGGGACAGGATCATACGAGCAGTACTTC
d_gene: .; v_gene: TRBV30; j_gene: TRBJ1-5; abundance: once; CDR3aa: CAWSHPDRGSQPQHF; CDR3nt: TGTGCCTGGAGTCATCCTGACCGGGGGAGCCAGCCCCAGCATTTT
d_gene: TRBD1; v_gene: TRBV27; j_gene: TRBJ1-2; abundance: .; CDR3aa: CASSPINPNRGGYTF; CDR3nt: TGTGCCAGCAGTCCAATAAATCCAAACAGGGGCGGCTACACCTTC
d_gene: .; v_gene: TRBV12-3/TRBV12-4; j_gene: TRBJ2-1; abundance: .; CDR3aa: CASSLDSARDEQFF; CDR3nt: TGTGCCAGCAGCCTGGACTCGGCTAGGGATGAGCAGTTCTTC
d_gene: .; v_gene: TRBV3-1; j_gene: TRBJ1-2; abundance: .; CDR3aa: CASSQGRANYGYTF; CDR3nt: TGTGCCAGCAGCCAAGGTCGTGCTAACTATGGCTACACCTTC
d_gene: TRBD1; v_gene: TRBV29-1; j_gene: TRBJ1-2; abundance: .; CDR3aa: CSVEDGQGSFYGYTF; CDR3nt: TGCAGCGTTGAAGATGGACAGGGCTCATTCTATGGCTACACCTTC
d_gene: TRBD1; v_gene: TRBV2; j_gene: TRBJ2-1; abundance: .; CDR3aa: CASRPDRGSYNEQFF; CDR3nt: TGTGCCAGCCGGCCGGACAGGGGGTCCTACAATGAGCAGTTCTTC
d_gene: TRBD2; v_gene: TRBV20-1; j_gene: TRBJ2-5; abundance: .; CDR3aa: CSAEGLAETQYF; CDR3nt: TGCAGTGCTGAGGGACTAGCGGAGACCCAGTACTTC
d_gene: .; v_gene: TRBV11-2; j_gene: TRBJ2-1; abundance: .; CDR3aa: CASSSGGLGNEQFF; CDR3nt: TGTGCCAGCAGCTCCGGGGGATTGGGCAATGAGCAGTTCTTC
d_gene: .; v_gene: TRBV9; j_gene: TRBJ2-5; abundance: .; CDR3aa: CASSVGAHQETQYF; CDR3nt: TGTGCCAGCAGCGTAGGTGCCCACCAAGAGACCCAGTACTTC
d_gene: .; v_gene: TRBV19; j_gene: TRBJ2-7; abundance: .; CDR3aa: CASSTVRGRPYEQYF; CDR3nt: TGTGCCAGTAGTACGGTGCGGGGCCGACCCTACGAGCAGTACTTC
d_gene: TRBD1; v_gene: TRBV19; j_gene: TRBJ1-5; abundance: .; CDR3aa: CASSIDREGNQPQHF; CDR3nt: TGTGCCAGTAGTATTGACAGGGAGGGCAATCAGCCCCAGCATTTT
d_gene: TRBD2; v_gene: TRBV2; j_gene: TRBJ2-2; abundance: .; CDR3aa: CASKREGTGELFF; CDR3nt: TGTGCCAGCAAGAGGGAGGGAACCGGGGAGCTGTTTTTT
d_gene: .; v_gene: TRBV29-1; j_gene: TRBJ2-5; abundance: .; CDR3aa: CSAIIGETQYF; CDR3nt: TGCAGCGCTATAATAGGAGAGACCCAGTACTTC
d_gene: .; v_gene: TRBV9; j_gene: TRBJ2-1; abundance: .; CDR3aa: CASSRIADPSYNEQFF; CDR3nt: TGTGCCAGCAGCAGAATAGCGGACCCCTCCTACAATGAGCAGTTCTTC
d_gene: TRBD1; v_gene: TRBV3-1; j_gene: TRBJ1-2; abundance: .; CDR3aa: CASSRQGAYGYTF; CDR3nt: TGTGCCAGCAGCCGACAGGGAGCCTATGGCTACACCTTC
d_gene: TRBD1; v_gene: TRBV7-9; j_gene: TRBJ1-2; abundance: .; CDR3aa: CASSRGQGGYGYTF; CDR3nt: TGTGCCAGCAGCAGGGGACAGGGGGGCTATGGCTACACCTTC
d_gene: .; v_gene: TRBV29-1; j_gene: TRBJ2-7; abundance: .; CDR3aa: CSVASQSSYEQYF; CDR3nt: TGCAGCGTTGCGAGTCAGTCTTCCTACGAGCAGTACTTC
d_gene: .; v_gene: TRBV30; j_gene: TRBJ1-1; abundance: .; CDR3aa: CAWSPQGPEAFF; CDR3nt: TGTGCCTGGAGTCCACAGGGACCTGAAGCTTTCTTT
d_gene: .; v_gene: TRBV30; j_gene: TRBJ2-7; abundance: .; CDR3aa: CAWSVTGAYEQYF; CDR3nt: TGTGCCTGGAGTGTAACCGGAGCCTACGAGCAGTACTTC
d_gene: .; v_gene: TRBV23-1; j_gene: TRBJ2-5; abundance: .; CDR3aa: CASSQGGWPGGQETQYF; CDR3nt: TGCGCCAGCAGCCAGGGGGGGTGGCCCGGGGGACAAGAGACCCAGTACTTC
d_gene: TRBD1; v_gene: TRBV18; j_gene: TRBJ1-2; abundance: .; CDR3aa: CASSRTGDVGYTF; CDR3nt: TGTGCCAGCTCACGGACAGGGGACGTGGGCTACACCTTC
d_gene: TRBD2; v_gene: TRBV20-1; j_gene: TRBJ2-5; abundance: .; CDR3aa: CSARSLAGGETQYF; CDR3nt: TGCAGTGCTAGGAGTCTAGCGGGGGGAGAGACCCAGTACTTC
d_gene: TRBD1; v_gene: TRBV20-1; j_gene: TRBJ1-4; abundance: .; CDR3aa: CSARDRSPRAEKLFF; CDR3nt: TGCAGTGCTCGGGACAGATCCCCGAGGGCTGAAAAACTGTTTTTT
d_gene: .; v_gene: TRBV27; j_gene: TRBJ1-1; abundance: .; CDR3aa: CASSLFVNTEAFF; CDR3nt: TGTGCCAGCAGTTTATTTGTGAACACTGAAGCTTTCTTT
d_gene: .; v_gene: TRBV12-3/TRBV12-4; j_gene: TRBJ1-6; abundance: .; CDR3aa: CASSLGGGSNSPLHF; CDR3nt: TGTGCCAGCAGTTTAGGTGGAGGATCCAATTCACCCCTCCACTTT
d_gene: .; v_gene: TRBV29-1; j_gene: TRBJ1-2; abundance: .; CDR3aa: CSVEPRDGYYGYTF; CDR3nt: TGCAGCGTTGAGCCAAGGGACGGCTACTATGGCTACACCTTC
d_gene: TRBD1; v_gene: TRBV6-1; j_gene: TRBJ1-5; abundance: .; CDR3aa: CASSQGTGGSNQPQHF; CDR3nt: TGTGCCAGCAGTCAGGGGACAGGGGGGAGCAATCAGCCCCAGCATTTT
d_gene: TRBD1; v_gene: TRBV20-1; j_gene: TRBJ1-2; abundance: .; CDR3aa: CSASWAGGYGYTF; CDR3nt: TGCAGTGCTAGCTGGGCAGGGGGCTATGGCTACACCTTC